The rows below give T cell receptor beta chains drawn from one sample of a study of shared clonotypes between healthy human individuals. Sequencing used immunoSEQ multiplex PCR; TCRdb keeps in-frame clones, though not all of them. The data show approximately 2,200,000 clones, about 92% seen once. The sample comprised naive CD8+ T cells from PBMCs. The receptors come from a man in his late teens or twenties in good health. Some clones in this sample may be carry-over from other donors' samples. Each CDR3 is given with its conserved first and last residue. A D gene is named only where the DNA matches it firmly. Expanded clones are given a class, and other clones once, few, many or no size at all.

CDR3aa	CDR3nt	v_gene	abundance	d_gene	j_gene
CASSPGQGGEQYF	TGTGCCAGCAGCCCAGGACAGGGAGGAGAGCAGTACTTC	TRBV7-9	.	TRBD1	TRBJ2-7
CASSGWEIGNQPQHF	TGTGCCAGCAGTGGGTGGGAAATCGGCAATCAGCCCCAGCATTTT	TRBV6-1	.	.	TRBJ1-5
CASSDSESKRQFF	TGTGCCAGCAGTGACTCGGAAAGCAAACGGCAGTTCTTC	TRBV6-4	.	.	TRBJ2-1
CSVEDDRSFYGYTF	TGCAGCGTTGAAGATGACAGGAGCTTCTATGGCTACACCTTC	TRBV29-1	.	.	TRBJ1-2
CSAVAVEDNEQFF	TGCAGCGCCGTAGCGGTAGAGGACAATGAGCAGTTCTTC	TRBV29-1	.	.	TRBJ2-1
CASGTGTSYEQYF	TGTGCCAGCGGCACCGGGACTTCCTACGAGCAGTACTTC	TRBV27	.	.	TRBJ2-7
CAWISTPRSPANTGELFF	TGTGCCTGGATTTCCACCCCGCGCAGCCCCGCGAACACCGGGGAGCTGTTTTTT	TRBV30	.	.	TRBJ2-2
CASSTKVVGNEQFF	TGTGCCAGCAGCACTAAAGTGGTCGGCAATGAGCAGTTCTTC	TRBV27	.	.	TRBJ2-1
CASSPSGTVANYGYTF	TGTGCCAGCAGCCCCTCCGGGACAGTAGCAAACTATGGCTACACCTTC	TRBV28	.	TRBD1	TRBJ1-2
CASSENRASNQPQHF	TGTGCCAGCAGTGAAAACAGGGCCTCCAATCAGCCCCAGCATTTT	TRBV6-1	once	.	TRBJ1-5
CASSWTGEDEKLFF	TGTGCCAGCAGCTGGACAGGGGAGGATGAAAAACTGTTTTTT	TRBV7-9	.	TRBD1	TRBJ1-4
CASSLPPGDPRSYNEQFF	TGTGCCAGCAGCCTCCCGCCCGGAGACCCTCGTTCCTACAATGAGCAGTTCTTC	TRBV13	.	.	TRBJ2-1
CASRDSGSSNQPQHF	TGTGCCAGCAGAGATTCAGGGTCTAGCAATCAGCCCCAGCATTTT	TRBV6-5	.	.	TRBJ1-5
CASSLLAGGDHNEQFF	TGTGCCAGCAGCCTCCTAGCGGGAGGGGACCACAATGAGCAGTTCTTC	TRBV9	few	TRBD2	TRBJ2-1
CASSSWTSGNNEQFF	TGTGCCAGCAGCTCTTGGACTAGCGGAAACAATGAGCAGTTCTTC	TRBV11-2	.	TRBD2	TRBJ2-1
CASTLGNPSSGSGNTIYF	TGTGCCAGTACTCTCGGAAACCCTTCTTCTGGGTCTGGAAACACCATATATTTT	TRBV19	.	.	TRBJ1-3
CASSVVYRSSYNEQFF	TGTGCCAGCAGCGTAGTGTACAGGAGCTCCTACAATGAGCAGTTCTTC	TRBV9	.	.	TRBJ2-1
CASSLSAWGQGAEQYF	TGTGCCAGCAGTTTATCAGCTTGGGGACAGGGGGCCGAGCAGTACTTC	TRBV27	.	TRBD1	TRBJ2-7
CASSYLAGGNTEAFF	TGTGCCAGCAGTTACTTGGCAGGGGGGAATACTGAAGCTTTCTTT	TRBV6-5	.	TRBD1	TRBJ1-1
CASSTNYNEQFF	TGCGCCAGCAGCACGAACTACAATGAGCAGTTCTTC	TRBV5-1	once	.	TRBJ2-1
CASSFSGGPYNEQFF	TGTGCCAGCAGCTTTTCAGGGGGACCCTACAATGAGCAGTTCTTC	TRBV11-2	.	TRBD1	TRBJ2-1
CASSFPGQSEFRTF	TGTGCCAGCAGCTTTCCTGGACAGTCCGAATTCAGGACCTTC	TRBV5-6	.	.	TRBJ1-2
CASSVEVPNPGDTQYF	TGTGCCAGCAGCGTGGAGGTTCCAAACCCCGGAGATACGCAGTATTTT	TRBV11-2	.	.	TRBJ2-3
CASSLWGAPNEKLFF	TGTGCCAGCAGTTTATGGGGGGCACCTAATGAAAAACTGTTTTTT	TRBV28	.	.	TRBJ1-4
CASSQEGPRDVRTSYGYTF	TGTGCCAGCAGCCAAGAGGGCCCCCGGGACGTACGAACCTCCTATGGCTACACCTTC	TRBV4-2	.	.	TRBJ1-2
CASSLLRRDEQYF	TGTGCCAGCAGTTTATTGCGCAGGGACGAGCAGTACTTC	TRBV28	.	.	TRBJ2-7
CASSPPPGLLTYEQYF	TGTGCCAGCAGCCCCCCACCGGGACTTCTGACCTACGAGCAGTACTTC	TRBV5-5	.	.	TRBJ2-7
CASSLYMTIDHNEQFF	TGTGCCAGCAGCCTCTATATGACTATAGACCACAATGAGCAGTTCTTC	TRBV5-4	.	.	TRBJ2-1
CASSEVYGYTF	TGTGCCAGCAGTGAGGTTTATGGCTACACCTTC	TRBV6-1	.	.	TRBJ1-2
CASSVGRARHEQYF	TGTGCCAGCAGTGTCGGCAGGGCGCGACACGAGCAGTACTTC	TRBV2	.	.	TRBJ2-7
CASSVTGRMNTEAFF	TGTGCCAGCAGCGTCACGGGACGGATGAACACTGAAGCTTTCTTT	TRBV9	.	.	TRBJ1-1
CAWSLRGSKPQHF	TGTGCCTGGAGTCTCAGGGGGAGCAAGCCCCAGCATTTT	TRBV30	.	TRBD1	TRBJ1-5
CASSETGWGREQYF	TGTGCCAGCAGCGAGACAGGGTGGGGTCGGGAGCAGTACTTC	TRBV27	.	TRBD1	TRBJ2-7
CASSEPAGVSYNEQFF	TGTGCCAGCAGTGAACCCGCCGGGGTTTCCTACAATGAGCAGTTCTTC	TRBV6-1	.	.	TRBJ2-1
CASSTNRNSYNEQFF	TGTGCCAGCAGTACCAACAGAAACTCCTACAATGAGCAGTTCTTC	TRBV28	.	.	TRBJ2-1
CASSVGGSPKNIQYF	TGTGCCAGCAGCGTAGGTGGGTCACCCAAAAACATTCAGTACTTC	TRBV9	.	.	TRBJ2-4
CASSPGSGLEQYF	TGTGCCAGCAGTCCGGGATCGGGCCTCGAGCAGTACTTC	TRBV6-5	.	.	TRBJ2-7
CSVEGAVLAEYNEQFF	TGCAGCGTTGAAGGCGCGGTTCTAGCAGAATACAATGAGCAGTTCTTC	TRBV29-1	.	.	TRBJ2-1
CASSEAGTVFLLSYEQYF	TGTGCCAGCAGTGAAGCCGGGACAGTCTTCCTACTCTCCTACGAGCAGTACTTC	TRBV6-1	.	TRBD1	TRBJ2-7
CASSWGQRGNYGYTF	TGTGCCAGCAGCTGGGGACAAAGGGGCAACTATGGCTACACCTTC	TRBV7-9	.	.	TRBJ1-2
CSASLAGEQFF	TGCAGTGCTAGTTTAGCGGGAGAGCAGTTCTTC	TRBV20-1	.	TRBD2	TRBJ2-1
CASSPTGGAYGYTF	TGTGCCAGCAGTCCAACAGGGGGCGCCTATGGCTACACCTTC	TRBV27	.	TRBD1	TRBJ1-2
CASSQTSGLYEQYF	TGCGCCAGCAGCCAGACTAGCGGGCTTTACGAGCAGTACTTC	TRBV4-1	.	TRBD2	TRBJ2-7
CAWSGTGHFYGYTF	TGTGCCTGGAGTGGGACAGGGCACTTCTATGGCTACACCTTC	TRBV30	.	TRBD1	TRBJ1-2
CASSQDRAYNQPQHF	TGCGCCAGCAGCCAAGATAGGGCATACAATCAGCCCCAGCATTTT	TRBV4-1	.	.	TRBJ1-5
CASSTGQENYGYTF	TGTGCCAGCAGCACGGGACAGGAGAACTATGGCTACACCTTC	TRBV13	.	TRBD1	TRBJ1-2
CASSQGLGGTEKYSNQPQHF	TGCGCCAGCAGCCAAGGGTTAGGCGGGACAGAAAAATATAGCAATCAGCCCCAGCATTTT	TRBV4-1	once	TRBD1	TRBJ1-5
CASSLVGLAGPEQYF	TGTGCCAGCAGCTTAGTGGGACTAGCGGGACCCGAGCAGTACTTC	TRBV11-2	.	TRBD2	TRBJ2-7